What follows are 7 T cell receptor beta chains derived from one specimen sequenced in a study of blood T cell repertoires in COVID-19. Only in-frame clones appear in the TCRdb table, and some are missing; sequencing was by immunoSEQ multiplex PCR. The sample lists just over 250,000 clones, roughly 86% occurring once. Sequenced material: peripheral blood. The receptors were gathered from a man aged 40-55 years who had recovered from COVID-19.

This sequence joins TRBV5-1 and TRBJ2-7; no definite D call. Germline values: CDR1 SGHRS, CDR2 YFSETQ. V was clipped by 4 bases and J by 4 bases, with 12 bases between them. CDR3 length: 13 amino acids. CDR3 bases: TGCGCCAGCAGCCTGGCTAGAGAGTACGAGCAGTACTTC. Encoded protein: CASSLAREYEQYF.

The chain joins TRBV6-6 to TRBJ2-7, with D tentatively TRBD2 (5 bases). The CDR3 has 15 amino acids. Germline assignment: CDR1 MNHNY and CDR2 SVGAGI (reference sequence). Trimming removed 6 bases at V and 7 bases at J, with 22 bases between. The CDR3 DNA is TGTGCCAGCAGCCCAGGACTTGGCTACGAGAGGGAGCAGTACTTC. Translation: CASSPGLGYEREQYF.

The genes are TRBV15 and TRBJ1-2, with D perhaps TRBD1 (5 bases). V was trimmed by 0 bases and J by 8 bases, leaving 19 bases between them. Per germline, CDR1 LNHNV and CDR2 YYDKDF (reference sequence). This CDR3 has 16 residues. This CDR3 reads CATSRDFSAQGRGYTF. CDR3 coding DNA: TGTGCCACCAGCAGAGATTTCAGTGCGCAGGGAAGAGGCTACACCTTC.

V gene TRBV5-4 combines with J gene TRBJ2-5, with TRBD2 matching over 8 bases. J gave up 1 base and V 1 base, and 6 bases lay outside the gene matches. CDR3 size: 16 residues. The germline gives CDR1 SGHNT, CDR2 YYREEE (reference sequence). CDR3 sequence: CASSLLGGGTQETQYF. The CDR3 DNA is TGTGCCAGCAGCTTGCTGGGCGGGGGGACCCAAGAGACCCAGTACTTC. The whole variable domain, filled in from reference TRBV5-4 and TRBJ2-5, reads ETGVTQSPTHLIKTRGQQVTLRCSSQSGHNTVSWYQQALGQGPQFIFQYYREEENGRGNFPPRFSGLQFPNYSSELNVNALELDDSALYLCASSLLGGGTQETQYFGPGTRLLVL.

V and J are TRBV5-1 and TRBJ1-1; possibly TRBD1 for D (6 bases). The CDR3 loop spans 13 amino acids. Germline CDR1 reads SGHRS; CDR2 reads YFSETQ. With 4 bases removed from V and 7 bases from J, the gap between germline ends came to 14 bases. Here the CDR3 reads CASSGGGSSEAFF. CDR3 bases: TGCGCCAGCAGCGGGGGCGGGTCCAGTGAAGCTTTCTTT.

The chain recombines TRBV19 with TRBJ2-5; 7 nucleotides line up with TRBD1. The CDR3 length is 15 residues. V lost 4 bases and J lost 4; bases outside the gene matches: 9. Germline V gene lookup returns CDR1 LNHDA and CDR2 SQIVND (reference sequence). DNA for the CDR3: TGTGCCAGTAGTACCCGACAGGGCGGTGTAGAGACCCAGTACTTC. It yields the protein CASSTRQGGVETQYF.

For the CDR3, the DNA is TGCGCCAGCAGCCAAGTTAGCGGGGGGGCCGGGGAGACCCAGTACTTC. It is translated as CASSQVSGGAGETQYF. V usage is TRBV4-3 and J usage is TRBJ2-5; 11 bases are shared with TRBD2. Per germline, CDR1 LGHNA and CDR2 YSLEER. V lost 1 base to trimming and J lost 5 bases; unmatched junction nucleotides: 6. The CDR3 totals 16 residues.